The source of this T cell receptor (beta chain) is a study of blood T cell repertoires in COVID-19. Looking at the study overall: Collection of acute and convalescent COVID-19 samples took place in the United States, Italy and Spain. PBMCs, B-cell-depleted T cells, or T cells provided the cDNA or gDNA that made up the material.

Participants, roughly 18 to 100 years old, spanned around 25 US areas. The ends were cut back, 7 bases at V and 4 bases at J, with 10 bases in the middle. The CDR3 covers 12 residues. Germline CDR1 is ENHRY and CDR2 is SYGVKD. Profiled with immunoSEQ multiplex PCR; TCRdb holds only in-frame clones, not every one. The sample gives 250,000 or so clones, 70% to 90% of which show up once; 11% is in the top ten. The chain uses TRBV10-3 and TRBJ1-1, with D hard to call. Sequenced input: PBMCs or T cells enriched from blood (not recorded which). The clonotype originates from a man aged 25 to 40 who had recovered from COVID-19. In nucleotides, the CDR3 is TGTGCCATCAATGGCCGCGGCACTGAAGCTTTCTTT. Residues: CAINGRGTEAFF.